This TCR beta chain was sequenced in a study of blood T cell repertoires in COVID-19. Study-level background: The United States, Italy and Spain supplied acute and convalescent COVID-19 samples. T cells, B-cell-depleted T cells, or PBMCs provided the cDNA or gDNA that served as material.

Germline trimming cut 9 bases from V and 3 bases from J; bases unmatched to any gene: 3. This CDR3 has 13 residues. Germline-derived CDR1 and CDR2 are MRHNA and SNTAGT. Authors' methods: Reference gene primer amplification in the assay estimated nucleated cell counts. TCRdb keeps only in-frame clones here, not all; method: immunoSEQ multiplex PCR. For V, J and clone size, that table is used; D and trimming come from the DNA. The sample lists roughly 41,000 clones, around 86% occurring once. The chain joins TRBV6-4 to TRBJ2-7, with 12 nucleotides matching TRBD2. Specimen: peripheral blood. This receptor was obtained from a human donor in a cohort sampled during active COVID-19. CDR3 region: CARGLAGNYEQYF. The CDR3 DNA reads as TGTGCCAGAGGACTAGCGGGGAACTACGAGCAGTACTTC.